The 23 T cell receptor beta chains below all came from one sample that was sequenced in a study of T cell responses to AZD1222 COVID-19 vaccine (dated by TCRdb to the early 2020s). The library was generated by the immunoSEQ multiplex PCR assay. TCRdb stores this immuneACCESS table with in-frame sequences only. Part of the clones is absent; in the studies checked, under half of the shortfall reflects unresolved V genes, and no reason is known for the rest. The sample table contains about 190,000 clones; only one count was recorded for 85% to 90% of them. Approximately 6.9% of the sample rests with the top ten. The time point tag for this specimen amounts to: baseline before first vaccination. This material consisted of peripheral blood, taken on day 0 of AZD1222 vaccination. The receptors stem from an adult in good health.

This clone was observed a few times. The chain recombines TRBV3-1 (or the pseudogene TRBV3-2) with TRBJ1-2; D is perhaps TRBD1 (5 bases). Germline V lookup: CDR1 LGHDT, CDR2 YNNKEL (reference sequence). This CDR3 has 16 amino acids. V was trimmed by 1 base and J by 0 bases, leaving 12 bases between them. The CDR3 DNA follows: TGTGCCAGCAGCCAAGGTCCAGGGTCAACTAACTATGGCTACACCTTC. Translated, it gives CASSQGPGSTNYGYTF.

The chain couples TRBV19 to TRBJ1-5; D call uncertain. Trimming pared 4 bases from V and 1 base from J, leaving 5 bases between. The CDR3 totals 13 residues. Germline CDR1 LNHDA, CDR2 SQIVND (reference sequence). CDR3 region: CASSTWSNQPQHF. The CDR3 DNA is TGTGCCAGTAGTACATGGAGCAATCAGCCCCAGCATTTT.

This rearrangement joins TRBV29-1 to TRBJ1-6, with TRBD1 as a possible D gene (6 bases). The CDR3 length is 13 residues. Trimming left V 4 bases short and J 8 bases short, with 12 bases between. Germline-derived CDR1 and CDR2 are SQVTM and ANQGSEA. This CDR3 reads CSVARGSDSPLHF. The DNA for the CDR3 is TGCAGCGTTGCCAGGGGCTCCGATTCACCCCTCCACTTT.

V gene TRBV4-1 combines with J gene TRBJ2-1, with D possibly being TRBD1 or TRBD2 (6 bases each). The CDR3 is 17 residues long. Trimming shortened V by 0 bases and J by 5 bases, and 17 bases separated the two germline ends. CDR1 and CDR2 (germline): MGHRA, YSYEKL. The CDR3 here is CASSQEGGMGYDNEQFF. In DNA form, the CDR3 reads TGCGCCAGCAGCCAAGAGGGGGGCATGGGGTATGACAATGAGCAGTTCTTC.

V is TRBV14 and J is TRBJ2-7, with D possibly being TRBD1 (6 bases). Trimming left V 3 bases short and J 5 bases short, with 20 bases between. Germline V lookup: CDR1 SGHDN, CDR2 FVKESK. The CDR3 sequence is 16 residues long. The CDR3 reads CASSHSRGQGLDEQYF. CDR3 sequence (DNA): TGTGCCAGCAGCCACTCCCGCGGCCAGGGGCTCGACGAGCAGTACTTC.

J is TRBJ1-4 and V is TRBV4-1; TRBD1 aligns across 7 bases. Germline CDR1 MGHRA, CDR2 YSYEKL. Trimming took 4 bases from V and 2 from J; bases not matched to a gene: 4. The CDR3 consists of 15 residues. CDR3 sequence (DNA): TGCGCCAGCAGCCCACGACAGGGTACTAATGAAAAACTGTTTTTT. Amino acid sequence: CASSPRQGTNEKLFF.

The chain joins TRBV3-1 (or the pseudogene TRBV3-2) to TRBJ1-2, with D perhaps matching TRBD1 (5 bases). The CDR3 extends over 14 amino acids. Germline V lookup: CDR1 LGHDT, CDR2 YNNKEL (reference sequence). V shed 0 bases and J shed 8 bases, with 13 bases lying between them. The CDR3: CASSQDPGAGGYTF. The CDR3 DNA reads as TGTGCCAGCAGCCAAGATCCCGGGGCAGGCGGCTACACCTTC.

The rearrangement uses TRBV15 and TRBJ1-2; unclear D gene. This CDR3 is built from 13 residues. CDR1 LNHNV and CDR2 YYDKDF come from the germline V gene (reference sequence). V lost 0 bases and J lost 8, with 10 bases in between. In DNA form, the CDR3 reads TGTGCCACCAGCAGAGATTCAAACCGAGGCTACACCTTC. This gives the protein CATSRDSNRGYTF.

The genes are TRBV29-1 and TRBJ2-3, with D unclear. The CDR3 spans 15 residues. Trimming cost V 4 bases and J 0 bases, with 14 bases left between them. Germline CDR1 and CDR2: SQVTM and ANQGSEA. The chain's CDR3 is CSVVGFRSSTDTQYF. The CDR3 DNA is TGCAGCGTTGTCGGTTTTCGATCTAGCACAGATACGCAGTATTTT.

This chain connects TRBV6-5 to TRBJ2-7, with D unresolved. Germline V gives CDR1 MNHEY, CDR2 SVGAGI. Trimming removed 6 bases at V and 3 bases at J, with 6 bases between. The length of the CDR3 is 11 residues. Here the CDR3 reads CASRIIYEQYV. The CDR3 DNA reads TGTGCCAGCAGAATAATCTACGAGCAGTACGTC.

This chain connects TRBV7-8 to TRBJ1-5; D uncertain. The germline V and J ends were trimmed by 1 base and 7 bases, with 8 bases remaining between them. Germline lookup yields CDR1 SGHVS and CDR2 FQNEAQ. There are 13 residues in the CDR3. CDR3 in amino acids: CASSLGYKQPQHF. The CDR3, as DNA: TGTGCCAGCAGCTTAGGGTATAAGCAGCCCCAGCATTTT.

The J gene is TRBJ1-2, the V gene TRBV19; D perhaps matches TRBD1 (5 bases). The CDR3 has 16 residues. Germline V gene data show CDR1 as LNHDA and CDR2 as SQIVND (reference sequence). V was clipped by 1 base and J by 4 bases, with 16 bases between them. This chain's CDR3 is CASSIGSLRGGYGYTF. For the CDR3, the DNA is TGTGCCAGTAGTATAGGAAGCCTTAGGGGAGGCTATGGCTACACCTTC. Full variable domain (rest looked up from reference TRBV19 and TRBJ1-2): DGGITQSPKYLFRKEGQNVTLSCEQNLNHDAMYWYRQDPGQGLRLIYYSQIVNDFQKGDIAEGYSVSREKKESFPLTVTSAQKNPTAFYLCASSIGSLRGGYGYTFGSGTRLTVV.

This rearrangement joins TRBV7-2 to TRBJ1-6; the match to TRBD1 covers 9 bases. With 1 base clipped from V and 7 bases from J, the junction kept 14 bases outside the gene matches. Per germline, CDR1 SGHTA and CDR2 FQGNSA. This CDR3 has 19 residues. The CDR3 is CASSLVSPMRGQGNSPLHF. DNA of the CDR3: TGTGCCAGCAGCTTAGTTAGCCCGATGAGGGGACAGGGAAATTCACCCCTCCACTTT.

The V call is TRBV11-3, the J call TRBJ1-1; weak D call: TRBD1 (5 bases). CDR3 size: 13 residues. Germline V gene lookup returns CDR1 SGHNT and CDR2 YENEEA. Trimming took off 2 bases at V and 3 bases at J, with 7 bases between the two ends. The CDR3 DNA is TGTGCCAGCAGCTTAACCAGGGACACTGAAGCTTTCTTT. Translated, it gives CASSLTRDTEAFF. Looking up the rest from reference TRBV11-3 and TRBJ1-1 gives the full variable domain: EAGVVQSPRYKIIEKKQPVAFWCNPISGHNTLYWYLQNLGQGPELLIRYENEEAVDDSQLPKDRFSAERLKGVDSTLKIQPAELGDSAVYLCASSLTRDTEAFFGQGTRLTVV.

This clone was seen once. This CDR3 is CASSSRGDTQYF. The CDR3 bases are TGCGCCAGCAGCTCCCGAGGTGATACGCAGTATTTT. V usage is TRBV4-1 and J usage is TRBJ2-3; no reliable D call. Trimming pared 5 bases from V and 6 bases from J, leaving 9 bases between. Germline CDR1 is MGHRA and CDR2 is YSYEKL. The CDR3 has 12 residues.

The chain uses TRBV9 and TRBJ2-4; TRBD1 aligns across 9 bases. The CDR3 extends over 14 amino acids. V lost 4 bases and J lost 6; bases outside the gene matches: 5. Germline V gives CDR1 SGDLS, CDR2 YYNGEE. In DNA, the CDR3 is TGTGCCAGCAGCCCGGCGGGACAGGGAAACATTCAGTACTTC. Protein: CASSPAGQGNIQYF.

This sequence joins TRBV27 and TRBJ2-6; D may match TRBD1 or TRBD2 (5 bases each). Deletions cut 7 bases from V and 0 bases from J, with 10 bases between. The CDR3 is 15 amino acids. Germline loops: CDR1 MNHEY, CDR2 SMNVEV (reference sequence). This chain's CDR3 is CASTPGTSGANVLTF. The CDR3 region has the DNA TGTGCCAGCACCCCGGGGACCTCTGGGGCCAACGTCCTGACTTTC.

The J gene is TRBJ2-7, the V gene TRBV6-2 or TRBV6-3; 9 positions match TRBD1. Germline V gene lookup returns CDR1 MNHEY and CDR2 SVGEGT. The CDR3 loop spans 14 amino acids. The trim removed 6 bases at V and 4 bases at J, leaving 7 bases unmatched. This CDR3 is CASSRTGGAYEQYF. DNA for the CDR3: TGTGCCAGCAGCCGAACAGGGGGCGCGTACGAGCAGTACTTC.

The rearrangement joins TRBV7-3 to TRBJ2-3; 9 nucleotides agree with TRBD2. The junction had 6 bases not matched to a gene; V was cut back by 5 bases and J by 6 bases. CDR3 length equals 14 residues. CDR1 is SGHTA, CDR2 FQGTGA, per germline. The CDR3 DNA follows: TGTGCCAGCAGCGGAAGCGGGGGGCGTGATACGCAGTATTTT. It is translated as CASSGSGGRDTQYF.

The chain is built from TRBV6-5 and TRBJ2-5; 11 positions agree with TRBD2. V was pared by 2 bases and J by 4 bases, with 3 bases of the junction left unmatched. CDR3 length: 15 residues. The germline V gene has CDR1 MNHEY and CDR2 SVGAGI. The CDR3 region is CASSYTGTSGETQYF. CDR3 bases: TGTGCCAGCAGTTACACCGGGACTAGCGGAGAGACCCAGTACTTC.

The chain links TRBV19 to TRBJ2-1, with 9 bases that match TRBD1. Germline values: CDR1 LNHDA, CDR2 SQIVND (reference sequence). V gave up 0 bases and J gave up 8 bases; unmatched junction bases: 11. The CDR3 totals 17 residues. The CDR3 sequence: CASSIESRGTGFHEQFF. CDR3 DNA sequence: TGTGCCAGTAGTATAGAATCAAGAGGGACAGGGTTTCATGAGCAGTTCTTC.

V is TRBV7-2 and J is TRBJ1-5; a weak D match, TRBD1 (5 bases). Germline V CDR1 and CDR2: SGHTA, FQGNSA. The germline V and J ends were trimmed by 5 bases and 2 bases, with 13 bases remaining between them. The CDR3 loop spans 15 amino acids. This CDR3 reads CASSGDGGGNQPQHF. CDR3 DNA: TGTGCCAGCAGCGGGGACGGAGGGGGCAATCAGCCCCAGCATTTT.

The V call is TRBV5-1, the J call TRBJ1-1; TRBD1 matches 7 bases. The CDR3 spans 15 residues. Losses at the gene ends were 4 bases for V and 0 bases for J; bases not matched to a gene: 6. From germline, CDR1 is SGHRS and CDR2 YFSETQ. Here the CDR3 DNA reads TGCGCCAGCAGCGAGTCGGGACAGATGAACACTGAAGCTTTCTTT. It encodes CASSESGQMNTEAFF.